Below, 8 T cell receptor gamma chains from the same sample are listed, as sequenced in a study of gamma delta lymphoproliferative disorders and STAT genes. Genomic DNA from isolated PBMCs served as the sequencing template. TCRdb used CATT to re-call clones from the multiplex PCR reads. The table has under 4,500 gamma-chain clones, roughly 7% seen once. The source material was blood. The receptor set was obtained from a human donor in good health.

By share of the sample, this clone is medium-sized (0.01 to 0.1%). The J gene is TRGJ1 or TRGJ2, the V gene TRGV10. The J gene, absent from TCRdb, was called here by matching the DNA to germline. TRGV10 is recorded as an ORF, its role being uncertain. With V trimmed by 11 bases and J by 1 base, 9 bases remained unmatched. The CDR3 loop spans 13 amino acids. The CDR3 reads CAAMELNYYKKLF. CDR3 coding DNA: TGTGCTGCGATGGAGTTAAATTATTATAAGAAACTCTTT.

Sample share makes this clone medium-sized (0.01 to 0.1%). The CDR3 here is CALWEVSSDWIKTF. Written as DNA, the CDR3 is TGTGCCTTGTGGGAGGTAAGTAGTGATTGGATCAAGACGTTT. V usage is TRGV9 and J usage is TRGJP2. TCRdb is silent on the J gene; assignment here came from matching the DNA to germline. Germline V CDR1 and CDR2: GITISATS, ISYDGTV (reference sequence). V shed 1 base, J shed 2 bases, and the junction held 1 base outside the gene matches. There are 14 residues in the CDR3.

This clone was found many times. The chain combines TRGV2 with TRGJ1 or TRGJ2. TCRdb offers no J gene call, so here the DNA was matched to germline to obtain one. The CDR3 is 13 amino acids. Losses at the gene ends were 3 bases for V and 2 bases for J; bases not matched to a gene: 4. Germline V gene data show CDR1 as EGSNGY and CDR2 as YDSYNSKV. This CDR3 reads CATWDWYYYKKLF. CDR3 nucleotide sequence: TGTGCCACCTGGGACTGGTATTATTATAAGAAACTCTTT.

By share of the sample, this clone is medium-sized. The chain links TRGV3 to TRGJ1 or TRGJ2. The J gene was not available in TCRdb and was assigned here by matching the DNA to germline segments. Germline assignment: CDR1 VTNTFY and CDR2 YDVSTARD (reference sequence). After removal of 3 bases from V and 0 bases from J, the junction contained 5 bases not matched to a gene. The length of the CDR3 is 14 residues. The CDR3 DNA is TGTGCCACCTGGGACGGAACGAATTATTATAAGAAACTCTTT. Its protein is CATWDGTNYYKKLF.

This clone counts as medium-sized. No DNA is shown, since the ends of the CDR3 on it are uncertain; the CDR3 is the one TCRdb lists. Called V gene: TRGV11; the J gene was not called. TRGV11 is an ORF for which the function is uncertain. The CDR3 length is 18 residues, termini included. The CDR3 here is CTTVPAGLGFTTDWFKIF.

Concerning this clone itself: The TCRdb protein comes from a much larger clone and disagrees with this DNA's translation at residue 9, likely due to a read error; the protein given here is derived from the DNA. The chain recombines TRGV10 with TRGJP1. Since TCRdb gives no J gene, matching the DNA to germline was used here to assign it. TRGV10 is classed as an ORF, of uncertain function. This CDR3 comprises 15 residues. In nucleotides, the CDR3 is TGTGCTGCGTGGGATATATACACCATTGGTTGGTTCAAGATATTT. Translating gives CAAWDIYTIGWFKIF.

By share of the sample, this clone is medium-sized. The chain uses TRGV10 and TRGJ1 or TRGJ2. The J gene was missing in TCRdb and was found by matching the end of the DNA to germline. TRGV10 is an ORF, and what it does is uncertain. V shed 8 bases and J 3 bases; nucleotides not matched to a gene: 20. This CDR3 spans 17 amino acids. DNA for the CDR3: TGTGCTGCGTGGGATTATCTGGGCAGAATTAGTTATTATAAGAAACTCTTT. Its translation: CAAWDYLGRISYYKKLF.

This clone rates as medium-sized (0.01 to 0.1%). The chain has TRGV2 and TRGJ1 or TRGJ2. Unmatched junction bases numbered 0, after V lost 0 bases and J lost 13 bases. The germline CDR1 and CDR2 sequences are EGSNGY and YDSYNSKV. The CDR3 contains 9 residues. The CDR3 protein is CATWDGKLF. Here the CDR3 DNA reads TGTGCCACCTGGGACGGGAAACTCTTT.